Following are 3 T cell receptor beta chains from one sample sequenced in a study of shared clonotypes between healthy human individuals. Generated by immunoSEQ multiplex PCR, the TCRdb table keeps only in-frame clones and is missing some. Among around 1.4 million clones listed, approximately 98.5% were seen once. Sequenced material: naive CD4+ T cells sorted from blood. Stated subset: CD45RA+ positively selected. The source is a man aged 25 to 45 in good health.

The chain has TRBV30 and TRBJ2-7; the D is unclear. Trimming pared 5 bases from V and 6 bases from J, leaving 11 bases between. The germline gives CDR1 GTSNPN, CDR2 SVGIG (reference sequence). The CDR3 sequence is 11 residues long. This CDR3 is CAWGGVGEQYF. Here the CDR3 DNA reads TGTGCCTGGGGCGGCGTTGGCGAGCAGTACTTC.

The chain has TRBV5-1 and TRBJ2-7; 7 nucleotides line up with TRBD2. The V and J ends lost 1 base and 5 bases, in that order; junction bases with no gene match: 15. Germline CDR1 SGHRS, CDR2 YFSETQ. The CDR3 contains 17 residues. CDR3 DNA: TGCGCCAGCAGCTTGCCCCGGTCGGGGGAGGGCTTGGACGAGCAGTACTTC. Translating it yields CASSLPRSGEGLDEQYF.

This clone has only one observation. The CDR3, as DNA: TGTGCCTGGAGTGTACGGGGTGTCGTTGTAATCAGGTCCCAGTACTTC. It codes for CAWSVRGVVVIRSQYF. The genes are TRBV30 and TRBJ2-5; D perhaps matches TRBD2 (5 bases). CDR1 GTSNPN and CDR2 SVGIG come from the germline V gene (reference sequence). The germline V and J ends were trimmed by 0 bases and 9 bases, with 23 bases remaining between them. This CDR3 region has 16 residues.